The clone carrying this T cell receptor (beta chain) was observed a few times. The antigen remains unidentified. The data originate from a study of shared clonotypes between healthy human individuals. The CDR3 is 14 residues long. Germline loops: CDR1 SQVTM, CDR2 ANQGSEA. The V and J ends lost 0 bases and 6 bases respectively, with 14 bases between them. Authors' analysis steps: ImmunoSEQ junction-only sequences lacked quality scores, so their filtering differed. Repertoires were generated with immunoSEQ multiplex PCR, while TCRdb's copy carries only in-frame clones and drops some. V and J calls and clone size come straight from that table; D and trimming were deduced from the DNA. The sample yields over 700,000 clones, around 70% seen once. The study, taken as a whole, reports: Larger estimated richness was generally seen in naive subsets than in memory subsets. Around 4.7% was the fraction of naive CD4 clonotypes found shared across several donors.

This clonotype originated in a woman between 25 and 40 years old in good health. Sequencing input: memory CD4+ T cells sorted from blood. Subset here: CD45RA-negative fraction. This chain links TRBV29-1 with TRBJ1-2; D is unresolved. CDR3: CSVEDLHTANGYTF. DNA for the CDR3: TGCAGCGTTGAAGATCTTCATACAGCTAATGGCTACACCTTC.